This T cell receptor beta chain comes out of a study of human T cells and chemical hapten exposure (dated by TCRdb to about 2021). Context from the whole study: For sensitization, 2% DPC in acetone was applied to a roughly 2 cm by roughly 2 cm area of upper inner arm skin. Throughout the study period of about 22 weeks, patients also received therapeutic DPC doses to the scalp every week. Patch testing was done on the upper back using Finn chambers containing 0.01% DPC, and results were scored after 6 days according to International Contact Dermatitis Research Group standards. Most of the patients in the cohort were female, and the cohort covered alopecia areata with under or over 50% scalp involvement, alopecia totalis and alopecia universalis. Libraries were pooled for sequencing, and variation in per-sample TCR yields was attributed mainly to small differences in library volumes within the pool. This study followed changes in the peripheral blood TCR repertoire in vivo during primary and secondary sensitization of alopecia patients to the hapten diphenylcyclopropenone (DPC). Blood samples were taken from patients before sensitization (week 0) and at 2, 6 and about 24 weeks after DPC sensitization. For TCR sequencing, blood came from over 25 alopecia patients at anywhere from one to four time points (pre-sensitization, 2, 6 and 24 weeks).

The time point label, as the study defines it: patch test 1, 2 weeks after DPC sensitization. The label giving this sample's treatment or condition can be read as: therapeutic diphenylcyclopropenone sensitization with weekly scalp DPC. At each patch-test visit, blood was drawn before the patch test was applied. To be eligible, patients had to be aged 18 to 70, diagnosed with alopecia and judged suitable for DPC therapy, while pregnant patients were excluded. Total RNA was extracted from unfractionated whole blood that had been collected in Tempus Blood RNA tubes. The germline V gene encodes CDR1 DFQATT and CDR2 SNEGSKA (reference sequence). V is reduced by 5 bases and J by 5 bases, leaving a spacing of 6 bases between them. The CDR3 goes from the cysteine to the phenylalanine over 11 residues. The CDR3 DNA has 33 bases and is translated from base 1. Receptors were amplified or captured by RACE. The data were produced on a NextSeq 500. During library preparation, unique molecular identifiers were attached to individual cDNA molecules so that TCRs could be counted quantitatively and reproducibly. From each blood RNA sample, both TCR alpha and TCR beta chains were sequenced. Per the original workflow: The median number of TCRs per sample was around 96,000, ranging from 23,224 to 690,600. V, J and CDR3 annotation of the TCR reads was carried out using the Decombinator software suite. To make PS versus PT1 abundance plots, every sample was subsampled to the same number of TCRs (28,000). TCRs were defined as expanded if absent before sensitization and observed at least eight times at the 2-week time point. TCRdb reprocessed the public reads (quality trimming at Q25 with fastp, clone calling with MiXCR) and kept in-frame beta chains. Rows are unified per CDR3 protein, each entry keeping the most common DNA and genes. V and J calls and clone size were set by TCRdb, not the authors. In all, the sample holds fewer than 500,000 distinct CDR3 sequences, and approximately 5.1% of those were seen once. Under 2.5% of the sample rests with the top ten.

This clonotype appeared a few times. There is no known antigen for this receptor. The input lacks base qualities; no much larger clone sits a single base away. What the work shows at the level of the full study, not this receptor alone: All patients had alopecia, a presumed autoimmune disease, so their immune response might differ from that of healthy individuals. After repeated subsampling, changes were observed in the strength of the expansion versus patch-test correlation and in the threshold at which the correlation became significant. Patch test score was positively correlated with the number of PT1 expanded TCRs, with significance at thresholds 8, 16 and 32 but not at 4. Expanded TCRs formed significantly more large CDR3 similarity clusters than pre-sensitization or healthy control sets, consistent with antigen-driven responses. DPC sensitization did not change how many TCRs were above 1 in 1000 frequency, and no evidence was found of alterations in global repertoire structure.

This TCR was recovered from a woman between 50 and 59 years old with alopecia areata. Some clones in this sample may be carry-over from other donors' samples. Specimen: whole blood, collected in connection with sensitization to the hapten diphenylcyclopropenone (DPC). The chain was built from TRBV20-1 and TRBJ1-4, with no reliable assignment of the D segment. The sequence in DNA is TGCAGTGCTCCGGACAATGAAAAACTGTTTTTT. Its protein reads: CSAPDNEKLFF.